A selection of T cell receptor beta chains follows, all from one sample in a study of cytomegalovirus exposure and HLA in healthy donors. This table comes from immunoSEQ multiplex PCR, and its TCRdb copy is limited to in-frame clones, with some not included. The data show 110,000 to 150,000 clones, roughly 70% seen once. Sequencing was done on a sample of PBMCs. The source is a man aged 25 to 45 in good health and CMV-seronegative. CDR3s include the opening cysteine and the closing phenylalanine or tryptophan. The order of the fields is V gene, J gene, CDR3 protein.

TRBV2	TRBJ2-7	CASPPPEPPYEQYF
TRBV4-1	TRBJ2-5	CASSQPVAGTQYF
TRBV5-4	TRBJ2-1	CASSSNGRSNEQFF
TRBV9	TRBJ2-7	CASSIPKSSGSGQYF
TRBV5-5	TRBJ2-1	CASSYTARDNEQFF
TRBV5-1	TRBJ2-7	CASSFLTSGSYEQYF
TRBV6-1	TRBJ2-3	CASRESPGHFTDTQYF
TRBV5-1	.	CASSPLSVANSYEQYF
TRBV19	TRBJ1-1	CASSRIPGQGGTEAFF
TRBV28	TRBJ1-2	CASYQLRTGEGYTF